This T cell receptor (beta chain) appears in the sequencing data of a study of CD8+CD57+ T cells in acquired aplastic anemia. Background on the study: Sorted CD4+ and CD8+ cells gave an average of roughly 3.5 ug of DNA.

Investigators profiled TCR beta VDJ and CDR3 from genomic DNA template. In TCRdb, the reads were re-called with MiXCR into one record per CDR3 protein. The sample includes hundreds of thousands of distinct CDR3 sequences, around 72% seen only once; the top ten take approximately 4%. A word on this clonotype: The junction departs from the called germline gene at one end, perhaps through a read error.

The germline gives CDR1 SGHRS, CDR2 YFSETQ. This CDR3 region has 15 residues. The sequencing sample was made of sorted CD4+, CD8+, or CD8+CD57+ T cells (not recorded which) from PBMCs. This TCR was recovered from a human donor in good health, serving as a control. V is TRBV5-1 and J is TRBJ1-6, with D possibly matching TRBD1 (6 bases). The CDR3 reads CASSLAGANSSPLHF. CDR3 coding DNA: TGTGCCAGCAGCCTAGCAGGGGCGAACAGTTCACCCCTCCACTTT. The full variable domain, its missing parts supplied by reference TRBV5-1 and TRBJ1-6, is KAGVTQTPRYLIKTRGQQVTLSCSPISGHRSVSWYQQTPGQGLQFLFEYFSETQRNKGNFPGRFSGRQFSNSRSEMNVSTLELGDSALYLCASSLAGANSSPLHFGNGTRLTVT.